This T cell receptor beta chain stems from a study of shared clonotypes between healthy human individuals. General study results and limits: A few donors held 5% to 5.5% of naive CD4 clonotypes in common.

Only CD45RO-negative cells positively selected for CCR7 counted as naive CD8 cells, so terminally differentiated effector memory CD45RA+ cells were excluded. An approximately 200 ng quantity of DNA, 30,000 to 35,000 T cell genomes, went into the sorted-subset replicate PCRs. TCRdb keeps only in-frame clones here, not all; method: immunoSEQ multiplex PCR. The sample has millions of clones; about 93% are singletons. Worth noting for this clone: Its antigen is not known.

The CDR3 sequence is 13 residues long. V lost 1 base and J 6 bases, leaving 11 bases between the germline ends. Germline CDR1 and CDR2: SGDLS and YYNGEE. The V call is TRBV9, the J call TRBJ2-7; D unclear. The sample comprised naive CD8+ T cells from PBMCs. This sequence was found in a young man in good health. Some clones in this sample may be carry-over from other donors' samples. The CDR3 DNA follows: TGTGCCAGCAGCGTATGGGGTGGGTCCGAGCAGTACTTC. As protein: CASSVWGGSEQYF.